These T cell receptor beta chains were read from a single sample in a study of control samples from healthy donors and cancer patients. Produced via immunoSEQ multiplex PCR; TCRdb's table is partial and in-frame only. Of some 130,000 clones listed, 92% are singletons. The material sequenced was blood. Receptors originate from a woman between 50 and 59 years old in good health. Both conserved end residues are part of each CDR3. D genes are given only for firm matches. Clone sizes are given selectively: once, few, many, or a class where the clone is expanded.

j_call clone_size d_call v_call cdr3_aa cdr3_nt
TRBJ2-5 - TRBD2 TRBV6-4 CASSDSAGLAGQTQYF TGTGCCAGCAGTGACTCCGCTGGACTAGCGGGACAGACCCAGTACTTC
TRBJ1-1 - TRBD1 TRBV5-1 CASSLEGDRGGTEAFF TGCGCCAGCAGCCTGGAAGGGGACAGGGGAGGCACTGAAGCTTTCTTT
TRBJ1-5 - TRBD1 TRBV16 CASSQWDSNQPQHF TGTGCCAGCAGCCAATGGGACAGTAATCAGCCCCAGCATTTT
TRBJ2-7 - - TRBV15 CATSRENGYEQYF TGTGCCACCAGCAGAGAGAACGGCTACGAGCAGTACTTC
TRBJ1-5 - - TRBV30 CAWSPPPGGNQPQHF TGTGCCTGGAGTCCACCCCCGGGAGGGAATCAGCCCCAGCATTTT
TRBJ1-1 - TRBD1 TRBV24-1 CATSNRTGPRTMNTEAFF TGTGCCACCAGTAACCGGACAGGCCCGCGGACCATGAACACTGAAGCTTTCTTT
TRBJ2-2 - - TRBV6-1 CASSEAVGNTGELFF TGTGCCAGCAGTGAAGCGGTTGGTAACACCGGGGAGCTGTTTTTT
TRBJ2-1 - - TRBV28 CASTLWNGEQFF TGTGCCAGCACCCTCTGGAACGGTGAGCAGTTCTTC
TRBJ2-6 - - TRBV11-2 CASMPESSGANVLTF TGTGCCAGCATGCCGGAGAGCTCTGGGGCCAACGTCCTGACTTTC
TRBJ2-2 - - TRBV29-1 CSATRGAGELFF TGCAGCGCTACCAGGGGCGCCGGGGAGCTGTTTTTT
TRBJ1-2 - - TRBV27 CASAIRASFPLYGYTF TGTGCCAGCGCGATCAGGGCGTCATTCCCCCTCTATGGCTACACCTTC
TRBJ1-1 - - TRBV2 CASSYTQQGTEAFF TGTGCCAGCAGTTATACCCAACAGGGAACTGAAGCTTTCTTT
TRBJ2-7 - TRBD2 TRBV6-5 CASSLTSGSSYEQYF TGTGCCAGCAGTTTGACTAGCGGGAGCTCCTACGAGCAGTACTTC
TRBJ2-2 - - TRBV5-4 CASSEDQRAGELFF TGTGCCAGCAGCGAGGACCAGCGGGCCGGGGAGCTGTTTTTT
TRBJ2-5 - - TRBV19 CASSIPYEETQYF TGTGCCAGTAGTATCCCATACGAAGAGACCCAGTACTTC
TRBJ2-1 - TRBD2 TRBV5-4 CASKREAPLSSYNEQFF TGTGCCTCTAAGCGGGAGGCACCACTTAGCTCCTACAATGAGCAGTTCTTC
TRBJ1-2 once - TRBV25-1 CASSPQVTGYGYTF TGTGCCAGCAGTCCCCAGGTCACAGGCTATGGCTACACCTTC
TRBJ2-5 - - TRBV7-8 CASSLASGVQETQYF TGTGCCAGCAGCTTAGCTTCCGGGGTCCAAGAGACCCAGTACTTC
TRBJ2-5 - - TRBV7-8 CASSQEASYQETQYF TGTGCCAGCAGCCAGGAGGCGTCGTACCAAGAGACCCAGTACTTC
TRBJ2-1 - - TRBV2 CASSELANNEQFF TGTGCCAGCAGTGAGTTAGCGAACAATGAGCAGTTCTTC
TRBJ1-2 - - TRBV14 CASSQEVLHF TGTGCCAGCAGCCAAGAGGTACTTCACTTC
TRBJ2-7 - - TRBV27 CASSLFPPAVGSYEQYF TGTGCCAGCAGTTTATTCCCCCCGGCAGTCGGGTCCTACGAGCAGTACTTC
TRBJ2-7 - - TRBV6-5 CASSYRGGYEQYF TGTGCCAGCAGTTACCGGGGTGGCTACGAGCAGTACTTC
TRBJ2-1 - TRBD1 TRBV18 CASSGQELYNEQFF TGTGCCAGCTCAGGACAGGAATTGTACAATGAGCAGTTCTTC
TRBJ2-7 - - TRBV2 CASSAGYEQYF TGTGCCAGCAGTGCCGGCTACGAGCAGTACTTC
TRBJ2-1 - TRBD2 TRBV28 CASGLAGERAYNEQFF TGTGCCAGCGGACTAGCGGGAGAACGCGCCTACAATGAGCAGTTCTTC
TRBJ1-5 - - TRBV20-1 CSASIGLGNQPQHF TGCAGTGCTAGTATTGGATTGGGCAATCAGCCCCAGCATTTT
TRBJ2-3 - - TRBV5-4 CASSPGLSPTQYF TGTGCCAGCAGCCCGGGACTTTCTCCTACGCAGTATTTT
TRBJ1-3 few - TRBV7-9 CASSSPFFGGVAIYF TGTGCCAGCAGCTCCCCCTTTTTCGGAGGTGTCGCCATATATTTT
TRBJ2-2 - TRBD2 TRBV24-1 CATSDPTSGTNTGELFF TGTGCCACCAGTGACCCTACTAGCGGCACGAACACCGGGGAGCTGTTTTTT
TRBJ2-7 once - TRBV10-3 CAISQDGWEQYF TGTGCCATCAGTCAAGACGGGTGGGAGCAGTACTTC
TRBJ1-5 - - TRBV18 CASSPLRARSDYSNQPQHF TGTGCCAGCTCACCACTCCGGGCCAGGAGCGATTATAGCAATCAGCCCCAGCATTTT
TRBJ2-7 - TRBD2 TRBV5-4 CASSLYSSGYNEQYF TGTGCCAGCAGCTTGTACTCTAGCGGGTATAACGAGCAGTACTTC
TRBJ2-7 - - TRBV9 CASSVGSAYEQYF TGTGCCAGCAGCGTAGGAAGTGCCTACGAGCAGTACTTC
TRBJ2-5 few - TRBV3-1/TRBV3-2 CASSQKPVETQYF TGTGCCAGCAGTCAGAAGCCCGTAGAGACCCAGTACTTC
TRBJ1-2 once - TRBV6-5 CASSYRQTGYGYTF TGTGCCAGCAGTTACAGGCAGACAGGCTATGGCTACACCTTC
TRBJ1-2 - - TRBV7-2 CASSSYSGGGYTF TGTGCCAGCAGCTCTTATAGTGGGGGTGGCTACACCTTC
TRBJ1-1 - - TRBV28 CASLHHTEAFF TGTGCCAGCCTCCATCACACTGAAGCTTTCTTT
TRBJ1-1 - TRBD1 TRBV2 CASSELEGARTEAFF TGTGCCAGCAGTGAATTGGAGGGGGCTCGGACTGAAGCTTTCTTT
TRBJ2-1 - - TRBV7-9 CASSLAGAGNNEQFF TGTGCCAGCAGCTTAGCCGGGGCCGGTAACAATGAGCAGTTCTTC
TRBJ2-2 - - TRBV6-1 CASSERGKGGTLGTGELFF TGTGCCAGCAGTGAGAGGGGTAAGGGGGGTACGCTCGGCACCGGGGAGCTGTTTTTT
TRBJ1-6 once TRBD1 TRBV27 CAGRLDRASPLHF TGTGCCGGCAGGCTAGACAGGGCTTCACCCCTCCACTTT
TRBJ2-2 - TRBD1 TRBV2 CASSETPGQGATGELFF TGTGCCAGCAGTGAGACCCCTGGACAGGGGGCCACCGGGGAGCTGTTTTTT
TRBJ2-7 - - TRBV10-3 CAIQGSSYEQYF TGTGCCATACAGGGTAGCTCCTACGAGCAGTACTTC
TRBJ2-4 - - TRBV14 CASSQEGFPGKNIQYF TGTGCCAGCAGCCAAGAAGGGTTCCCTGGCAAAAACATTCAGTACTTC
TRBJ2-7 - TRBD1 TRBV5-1 CASRPSTGASYEQYF TGCGCCAGCAGGCCATCGACAGGGGCCTCCTACGAGCAGTACTTC
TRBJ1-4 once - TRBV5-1 CASSLVLGEKLFF TGCGCCAGCAGCTTGGTACTTGGGGAAAAACTGTTTTTT
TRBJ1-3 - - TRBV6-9 CASSLDSYSGNTIYF TGTGCCAGCAGTTTAGACAGCTACTCTGGAAACACCATATATTTT
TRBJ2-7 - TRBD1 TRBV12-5 CASGPGQGAREQYF TGTGCTAGTGGTCCGGGACAGGGGGCAAGGGAGCAGTACTTC
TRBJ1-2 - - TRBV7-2 CASSLAPGEYGYTF TGTGCCAGCAGCTTAGCGCCGGGGGAGTATGGCTACACCTTC
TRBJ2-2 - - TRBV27 CASSLEGLFTGELFF TGTGCCAGCAGTTTAGAGGGTCTCTTCACCGGGGAGCTGTTTTTT
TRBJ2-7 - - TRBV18 CASSSSDGYEQYF TGTGCCAGCTCATCCTCGGACGGTTACGAGCAGTACTTC
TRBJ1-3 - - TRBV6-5 CASSQTYSGNTIYF TGTGCCAGCAGTCAGACTTACTCTGGAAACACCATATATTTT
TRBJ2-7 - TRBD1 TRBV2 CASRETGWAYEQYF TGTGCCAGCAGGGAGACAGGGTGGGCCTACGAGCAGTACTTC
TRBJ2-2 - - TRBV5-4 CASSLGGTRPGELFF TGTGCCAGCAGCTTGGGCGGGACCCGACCCGGGGAGCTGTTTTTT
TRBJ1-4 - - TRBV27 CASRKNSGSTNEKLFF TGTGCCAGCAGGAAGAACAGCGGTTCAACTAATGAAAAACTGTTTTTT
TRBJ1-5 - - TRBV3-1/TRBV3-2 CASSQGGRNQPQHF TGTGCCAGCAGCCAAGGGGGCAGGAATCAGCCCCAGCATTTT
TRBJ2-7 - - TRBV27 CASSPREAYEQYF TGTGCCAGCAGCCCCAGGGAGGCCTACGAGCAGTACTTC
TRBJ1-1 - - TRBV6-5 CASTPDGTNTEAFF TGTGCCAGCACCCCGGACGGTACGAACACTGAAGCTTTCTTT